This T cell receptor beta chain was captured by sequencing in a study of cytomegalovirus exposure and HLA in healthy donors (dated by TCRdb to 2017 to 2019). The study in broad terms: According to an earlier analysis of 587 of the donors, 200 million or so T cells yielded roughly 100 million unique TCR beta sequences and 250 to 350 Gb of sequence data. The number of donors typed differed by locus, with about 629-640 for A, B, C, DRB1 and DQB1, around 520 for DQA1, nearly 610 for DPA1, and roughly 450 for DPB1. A later analysis re-analyzed previously published TCR beta repertoires from 650 to 800 donors and added high-resolution HLA genotyping to study TCR occurrence patterns. A later genetic analysis took genome-wide SNP genotypes for about three fifths of the 666 donors and used that subset as a discovery cohort. In the later analysis, no new phenotypic data were used to find candidate immune exposures; instead, reliance was placed on TCR beta sequences and their occurrence across donors. An earlier analysis of 587 of the donors used high-throughput TCR beta sequencing to judge whether each TCR beta V gene segment behaved as functional or pseudogenic. An early release that covered roughly 600 HLA-typed donors contained approximately 300 gigabases of sequencing data and roughly 84 million unique TCR sequences. A separate validation cohort of roughly 120 different subjects was used in addition to the roughly 620-subject first cohort. The genetic ancestry cluster associated with self-reported Caucasian donors included over 80% of the roughly 400 genotyped donors. Every repertoire in the discovery cohort had been generated on one and the same sequencing platform. Using immunosequencing, the study profiled T cell repertoires from 666 subjects and related those repertoires to cytomegalovirus serostatus. The study aimed to test whether cataloging public T cell receptors could reveal signatures of past pathogen exposure. High-throughput TCR immunosequencing, statistical association of individual TCRs with disease status, and machine learning were combined to predict cytomegalovirus infection status. Among a few hundred genotyped donors of the cohort, an average of approximately 240,000 unique TCR beta nucleotide sequences were sequenced per donor, roughly 20% of them non-productive. Donor age, sex, ethnicity and CMV serostatus were collected together with the repertoire data. HLA typing covered class I and class II loci at four-digit resolution. A few DR-DQ haplotypes were treated as single units for association and clustering because of strong linkage in the cohort.

The full study reports these points: Because HLA typing was missing for some donors at each locus, association tests included only the typed subset. A later analysis found that HLA-associated TCR beta chains were more clonally expanded and had lower generation probabilities than equally common non-associated chains. In a later analysis, TCR association rates were found to vary across HLA loci, with the most associated TCRs seen for DRB1 alleles and the fewest for HLA-C alleles. The sequencing pipeline was judged likely to have produced a cluster of highly shared sequence variants as a technical artifact. Broadly in line with IMGT annotations, most TCR beta V segments showed up in productive rearrangements about 87% or about 30% of the time in an earlier analysis of around 600 of the donors. Linkage disequilibrium might explain the correlated functional status among segregating V segments, but an unknown experimental factor could not be excluded. The only immune exposure information available for the cohort was CMV serostatus. In both the original and validation cohorts, the classifier was reported to diagnose cytomegalovirus status with high specificity and sensitivity. Assigning TCR associations to individual alleles was difficult when HLA alleles, especially DR and DQ, strongly co-occurred. Specific HLA alleles were associated with some 15,000 TCR beta sequences at a false discovery rate of 0.05 in a later analysis. Three of the identified cytomegalovirus-associated TCR beta chains were confirmed in vitro to be specific for cytomegalovirus antigens. Most TCR sequences were seen in very few donors, while some public TCRs were found in many individuals. According to a later analysis, parvovirus B19, influenza, CMV and Epstein-Barr virus appeared linked to several top co-occurrence clusters. The presence/absence analyses assumed that sequencing depth was roughly uniform across donors, and that assumption may not be true. Most CMV-associated TCR beta chains appeared to be HLA-restricted in a later analysis, and the HLA associations seemed to be driven largely by CMV exposure. According to a later genetic analysis, donors in an Asian-associated ancestry cluster had fewer N-insertions in productive TCRs than the approximately 710-donor mean. Some IMGT-functional V segments, including TRBV6-2 and TRBV6-3, could not be distinguished by the 87-base-pair reads and were therefore excluded. A further reported finding was that TCR beta sequences accurately predicted the HLA-A and HLA-B alleles for most subjects in the first cohort. Only TCR beta chains were sequenced in this cohort, and the absence of alpha or paired-chain data limited detectable features. It was suggested by the authors that the approach could potentially be generalized to other disease states and immunological phenotypes. The study gave a list of about 170 TCR beta chains associated with cytomegalovirus. An association between a missense DCLRE1C variant and V-gene and J-gene trimming of TCR beta chains was found in a later genetic analysis and replicated in an independent cohort. The earlier analysis of 587 of the donors excluded 15 to 20 rarely observed V segments, including chromosome 9 orphons, because counts were too low.

Its CDR3 holds 17 amino acids, cysteine through phenylalanine. Only the CDR3 DNA is retained, 51 bases long and in frame from the first base. From V the trimming removes 2 bases and from J it removes 4 bases, while the gene matches leave 13 bases of the junction unaccounted for. CDR1 and CDR2 are drawn from the germline V gene: KGHSH, LQKENI. To prepare the library, the immunoSEQ multiplex PCR assay was applied. A mixture of 60 forward primers for TCR Vbeta segments and 13 reverse primers for TCR Jbeta segments was used in the multiplex PCR. The CDR3 region of rearranged TCR beta genes was amplified from genomic DNA with a multiplex PCR assay. The amplified TCR beta libraries were sequenced on the Illumina HiSeq System as 87-base-pair reads. Per the authors' processing: A later analysis counted 75 million to 100 million unique TCR beta chains across the roughly 700 repertoires, and approximately 11 million of these chains were shared by at least two donors. Raw reads were error-corrected and collapsed into unique sequences by a nearest-neighbor algorithm in which closely related sequences were merged to remove PCR and sequencing errors. V, D and J gene segments were assigned by aligning CDR3 sequences to IMGT reference sequences. Each retained sequence needed at least a six-nucleotide match to both a V gene segment and a J gene segment. A rearrangement counted as productive if the CDR3 had no stop codons and remained in frame with V and J, and every other rearrangement counted as non-productive. CDR3 was defined by IMGT convention, running from the second conserved V-encoded cysteine to the conserved J-encoded phenylalanine. In an earlier analysis of just under 600 of the donors, sequences lacking an unambiguous match to a single V gene segment were excluded. An earlier analysis of 587 of the donors called V segments functional above 56.7% productive rearrangements and segregating when the between-donor standard deviation exceeded 5%. A statistical classification framework was built to diagnose cytomegalovirus status from the catalog of TCR beta chain sequences. In a later analysis, TCR nucleotide sequences were compared against IMGT/GENE-DB human TR gene sequences so that V and J genes could be assigned. A later analysis assigned CDR3 sequences and most-parsimonious VDJ recombination scenarios with the TCRdist pipeline. A later analysis defined each TCR beta chain by its CDR3 amino acid sequence plus V-gene family, and excluded reads lacking a unique V-gene family. To address suspected cross-contamination and a sequencing artifact, a later analysis removed a few hundred highly shared, low-generation-probability nucleotide sequences. For each public chain, a later analysis derived a clonal expansion index from normalized ranks of inferred template counts within each repertoire. Generation probabilities in a later analysis came from a VDJ recombination model fitted to out-of-frame rearrangements, and those results were checked against IGoR. In a later analysis, TCR-TCR, TCR-HLA and TCR-CMV co-occurrence was scored with hypergeometric tests, and a repertoire-size bias correction was applied to TCR pairs. In a later analysis, false discovery rates were estimated by permuting HLA or CMV assignments 20 times. A later analysis grouped co-occurring TCRs with DBSCAN, adding TCRdist sequence similarity when clustering within HLA-allele-positive subsets. Co-occurrence clustering excluded repertoires with fewer than 30,000 or more than 120,000 public chains, plus five with anomalous nucleotide sharing. TCRdb carries this immuneACCESS record with in-frame sequences only. Its versions omit some clonotypes, under half of them owing to an unresolved V gene in the studies checked, with the rest unexplained. Clone size and the V and J calls come from that table; the DNA yielded D and trimming. The sample's table lists a count of some 75,000 clones. The ten largest clones take up roughly 0.9% of the sample.

Remarks on this clone: Its antigen is still unknown.

The cohort consisted of 650 to 850 healthy bone marrow donors. All cohort members were sampled while nominally healthy, although unrecorded immune exposures were likely present. The donor tested CMV seronegative, placing the donor among the roughly 340 seronegative members of the cohort. A peripheral blood sample was provided by each donor, and peripheral blood mononuclear cells were used for TCR beta sequencing. Genomic DNA extraction from the blood cell samples was performed with the Qiagen DNeasy Blood Extraction Kit. The specimen sequenced was PBMCs. Recombination connected TRBV18 to TRBJ1-2; 7 bases in between match TRBD1. This TCR was sampled from a boy aged 10-17 years in good health and CMV-seronegative. The CDR3 amino acid sequence is: CASSPVKPGQHVYGYTF. The nucleotides read TGTGCCAGCTCACCAGTAAAGCCGGGACAGCATGTCTATGGCTACACCTTC.